Below, 2 T cell receptor beta chains from the same sample are listed, as sequenced in a study of cytomegalovirus exposure and HLA in healthy donors. The PCR used 60 Vbeta and 13 Jbeta primers. Here immunoSEQ multiplex PCR was the method, and the copy in TCRdb shows in-frame clones only, minus some. The data contain some 91,000 clones, 86% of them singletons. Sequencing used PBMCs. These receptors came from a man under 40 in good health and CMV-seropositive.

The rearrangement joins TRBV19 to TRBJ2-7; 12 positions agree with TRBD2. CDR1 and CDR2 (germline): LNHDA, SQIVND (reference sequence). This CDR3 region has 16 residues. Trimming at V came to 4 bases and at J to 3 bases, leaving 7 bases not matched to a gene. CDR3: CASSTARLAGVYEQYF. CDR3 nucleotides: TGTGCCAGTAGTACCGCCCGACTAGCGGGAGTCTACGAGCAGTACTTC.

The chain uses TRBV28 and TRBJ1-2; unclear D gene. There are 15 residues in the CDR3. Trimming took 2 bases from V and 4 from J, leaving 14 bases between them. Germline V gene data show CDR1 as MDHEN and CDR2 as SYDVKM. The CDR3 region is CASSLPGSSGYGYTF. The CDR3 DNA sequence: TGTGCCAGCAGTTTACCTGGGTCCTCAGGCTATGGCTACACCTTC.